This entry is about one TCR beta chain. Its antigen is unknown. At one of its ends the junction is not consistent with the germline gene, which may arise from a read error. Unique molecular identifiers were incorporated during preparation of the TCRbeta library. TCRdb re-called the PCR reads through MiXCR, storing one row per CDR3 protein. The sample includes about 980,000 distinct CDR3 sequences, roughly 29% seen only once; the top ten take over 25%. This sample is drawn from a study of T-cell reconstitution after alpha-beta-depleted transplantation in children. Overall study results and limits: Reportedly, only several hundred clones from non-depleted graft cells drove alpha-beta T-cell counts at about two months. From newly produced T cells came most of the T-cell counts and diversity one year after transplant.

The CDR3 extends over 14 amino acids. CDR1 is LGHDT, CDR2 YNNKEL, per germline (reference sequence). The sequences come from PBMCs, mostly from graft donor cells, collected 360 days after TCRalphabeta/CD19-depleted stem cell transplant. This clonotype was obtained from a boy less than two years old who had a stem cell transplant for SCID, so the T cells may come from the graft donor. The rearrangement uses TRBV3-1 and TRBJ2-5; no reliable D call. The CDR3 loop is CASSQGLQEETQYF. DNA of the CDR3: TGTGCCAGCAGCCAAGGGTTGCAGGAAGAGACCCAGTACTTT.